The source of this T cell receptor (beta chain) is a study of blood T cell repertoires in COVID-19. Overall study: From T cells, B-cell-depleted T cells, or PBMCs came the material, which was cDNA or gDNA.

Original handling: Counts of nucleated cells, estimated from reference gene primer amplification, were obtained. The data were produced by immunoSEQ multiplex PCR, yet TCRdb's version contains in-frame clones alone and is incomplete. That table is the source of V, J and clone size, and D and trimming were worked out from the DNA. The profile shows about 97,000 clones, 92% of them singletons. This clone occurred a few times. Seattle researchers signed up patients amid active infection and tracked them longitudinally. This clonotype was sampled from a woman aged 50 to 60 with COVID-19, enrolled during active disease. The sample consisted of peripheral blood.

In nucleotides, the CDR3 is TGCAGCGGCCGAGACGGGAAGTCTGAAGCTTTCTTT. The encoded protein is CSGRDGKSEAFF. The chain couples TRBV29-1 to TRBJ1-1; no clear D. Per germline, CDR1 SQVTM and CDR2 ANQGSEA. This CDR3 region has 12 residues. V was pared by 7 bases and J by 6 bases, with 15 bases between.